The rows below give T cell receptor beta chains drawn from one sample of a study of human T cells and chemical hapten exposure. Using its own MiXCR run on the RACE reads, TCRdb lists one record per CDR3 protein. Of roughly 360,000 distinct CDR3 sequences listed, around 4.8% were seen once; the top ten hold around 2%. The source material was whole blood, sampled in connection with sensitization to the hapten diphenylcyclopropenone (DPC). The receptor source for this set is a woman aged 50 to 60 with alopecia areata. Some clones in this sample may be carry-over from other donors' samples. Each CDR3 is given with its conserved first and last residue. Each record gives: J gene, clone size, V gene, D gene, CDR3 DNA, CDR3 protein. D genes are given only for firm matches. Where a row states a size, it is once, few, many or the class of an expanded clone; other rows omit it.

j_call: TRBJ2-7; clone_size: many; v_call: TRBV7-9; d_call: .; cdr3_nt: TGTGCCAGCAGCACCGACTTCAATTACTACGAGCAGTACTTC; cdr3_aa: CASSTDFNYYEQYF
j_call: TRBJ1-4; clone_size: many; v_call: TRBV29-1; d_call: .; cdr3_nt: TGCAGCGTTGAGGGAAGAACTAATGAAAAACTGTTTTTT; cdr3_aa: CSVEGRTNEKLFF
j_call: TRBJ2-3; clone_size: many; v_call: TRBV29-1; d_call: TRBD2; cdr3_nt: TGCAGCGTGCTAACACCAGCGGGGGGAGTGACAGATACGCAGTATTTT; cdr3_aa: CSVLTPAGGVTDTQYF
j_call: TRBJ2-3; clone_size: few; v_call: TRBV29-1; d_call: TRBD2; cdr3_nt: TGCAGCGTTGAAGGAAGGGGAGGGCCCACAGATACGCAGTATTTT; cdr3_aa: CSVEGRGGPTDTQYF
j_call: TRBJ1-2; clone_size: many; v_call: TRBV12-3/TRBV12-4; d_call: .; cdr3_nt: TGTGCCAGCAGTTTAGCGCGAGGGGAGGTGGATGGCTACACCTTC; cdr3_aa: CASSLARGEVDGYTF
j_call: TRBJ2-7; clone_size: many; v_call: TRBV9; d_call: .; cdr3_nt: TGTGCCAGCAGCGTAGTAGAAGGGTACGAGCAGTACTTC; cdr3_aa: CASSVVEGYEQYF
j_call: TRBJ2-3; clone_size: many; v_call: TRBV9; d_call: .; cdr3_nt: TGTGCCAGCGGCCACACAGATACGCAGTATTTT; cdr3_aa: CASGHTDTQYF
j_call: TRBJ2-5; clone_size: many; v_call: TRBV10-2; d_call: .; cdr3_nt: TGCGCCAGCAGTTCACCCAAGGGTTTTTCGGAGACCCAGTACTTC; cdr3_aa: CASSSPKGFSETQYF
j_call: TRBJ1-5; clone_size: many; v_call: TRBV4-2; d_call: .; cdr3_nt: TGTGCCAGCAGCCAAGATCAGGGACCGCCCAATCAGCCCCAGCATTTT; cdr3_aa: CASSQDQGPPNQPQHF
j_call: TRBJ1-5; clone_size: few; v_call: TRBV24-1; d_call: .; cdr3_nt: TGTGCCACCAGTGATGGGGGGAATCAGCCCCAGCATTTT; cdr3_aa: CATSDGGNQPQHF
j_call: TRBJ2-3; clone_size: many; v_call: TRBV28; d_call: TRBD2; cdr3_nt: TGTGCCAGCAGTTCAAAACTAGCGGGAGGGACAGATACGCAGTATTTT; cdr3_aa: CASSSKLAGGTDTQYF
j_call: TRBJ2-5; clone_size: many; v_call: TRBV11-2; d_call: .; cdr3_nt: TGTGCCAGCAGTCCCATCGCGGGGCCGAAGACCCAGTACTTC; cdr3_aa: CASSPIAGPKTQYF
j_call: TRBJ2-3; clone_size: few; v_call: TRBV7-9; d_call: .; cdr3_nt: TGTGCCAGCAGCGTGCCTATCACAGATACGCAGTATTTT; cdr3_aa: CASSVPITDTQYF
j_call: TRBJ2-7; clone_size: many; v_call: TRBV28; d_call: .; cdr3_nt: TGTGCCAGCAGTTTACTCAACTACGAGCAGTACTTC; cdr3_aa: CASSLLNYEQYF
j_call: TRBJ1-1; clone_size: .; v_call: TRBV7-2; d_call: TRBD1; cdr3_nt: TGTGCCAGCAGCATGGGACAGCTGAACACTGAAGCTTTCTTT; cdr3_aa: CASSMGQLNTEAFF
j_call: TRBJ2-3; clone_size: many; v_call: TRBV11-3; d_call: .; cdr3_nt: TGTGCCAGCAGCGCCGGGCAGCGGCCAGATACGCAGTATTTT; cdr3_aa: CASSAGQRPDTQYF
j_call: TRBJ1-3; clone_size: many; v_call: TRBV12-3/TRBV12-4; d_call: TRBD1; cdr3_nt: TGTGCCAGCAGCTACAGGGGTGCGGAAAACACCATATATTTT; cdr3_aa: CASSYRGAENTIYF
j_call: TRBJ2-5; clone_size: few; v_call: TRBV3-1; d_call: .; cdr3_nt: TGTGCCAGCAGCCATGCTACTAGCTTCGAGACCCAGTACTTC; cdr3_aa: CASSHATSFETQYF
j_call: TRBJ2-1; clone_size: many; v_call: TRBV7-6; d_call: .; cdr3_nt: TGTGCCAGCAGCTCTACCGGGCTGCGTGGTGAGCAGTTCTTC; cdr3_aa: CASSSTGLRGEQFF
j_call: TRBJ1-4; clone_size: many; v_call: TRBV29-1; d_call: TRBD1; cdr3_nt: TGCAGCGCCGGGACAGGGGAAGATGAAAAACTGTTTTTT; cdr3_aa: CSAGTGEDEKLFF
j_call: TRBJ2-2; clone_size: many; v_call: TRBV20-1; d_call: .; cdr3_nt: TGCAGTGCTCTGGGGCGTCGGCAGGGCTCCACCGGGGAGCTGTTTTTT; cdr3_aa: CSALGRRQGSTGELFF
j_call: TRBJ2-1; clone_size: many; v_call: TRBV28; d_call: .; cdr3_nt: TGTGCCAGCCACAAGCGTAATGGTGAGCAGTTCTTC; cdr3_aa: CASHKRNGEQFF
j_call: TRBJ2-3; clone_size: few; v_call: TRBV10-3; d_call: TRBD2; cdr3_nt: TGTGCCATCAGTCCTGCAGCGGGATCTAGCACAGATACGCAGTATTTT; cdr3_aa: CAISPAAGSSTDTQYF
j_call: TRBJ2-1; clone_size: .; v_call: TRBV10-1; d_call: TRBD2; cdr3_nt: TGCGCCAGCAGTGAGAGGGCGGGAGGGCCCCCCTACAATGAGCAGTTCTTC; cdr3_aa: CASSERAGGPPYNEQFF
j_call: TRBJ1-2; clone_size: many; v_call: TRBV28; d_call: .; cdr3_nt: TGTGCCAGCCTTCGGTCGGGGGCACGGACCTATGGCTACACCTTC; cdr3_aa: CASLRSGARTYGYTF
j_call: TRBJ2-5; clone_size: many; v_call: TRBV7-2; d_call: TRBD1; cdr3_nt: TGTGCCAGCAGTCCGGGACAGTTCCAAGAGACCCAGTACTTC; cdr3_aa: CASSPGQFQETQYF
j_call: TRBJ2-2; clone_size: many; v_call: TRBV3-1; d_call: TRBD2; cdr3_nt: TGTGCCAGCAGCCTAGGACTAGCCCCCGGGGAGCTGTTTTTT; cdr3_aa: CASSLGLAPGELFF
j_call: TRBJ1-6; clone_size: many; v_call: TRBV4-2; d_call: .; cdr3_nt: TGTGCCAGCAGCCAAGATCCACGTCAGGGGAGAGGATCACCCCTCCACTTT; cdr3_aa: CASSQDPRQGRGSPLHF
j_call: TRBJ1-2; clone_size: many; v_call: TRBV5-4; d_call: .; cdr3_nt: TGTGCCAGCAGCTTGGGGACAGCTGGCTACACCTTC; cdr3_aa: CASSLGTAGYTF
j_call: TRBJ1-4; clone_size: .; v_call: TRBV5-1; d_call: .; cdr3_nt: TGCGCCAGCAGCTTGGAGGCAGCAAGATCAGGGGAAAAACTGTTTTTT; cdr3_aa: CASSLEAARSGEKLFF
j_call: TRBJ1-1; clone_size: .; v_call: TRBV4-1; d_call: .; cdr3_nt: TGCGCCAGCAGCCAAGATCGCATAGCTTTCTTT; cdr3_aa: CASSQDRIAFF
j_call: TRBJ1-3; clone_size: many; v_call: TRBV29-1; d_call: .; cdr3_nt: TGCAGCGTGGCCCGGGACCCCTCTGGAAACACCATATATTTT; cdr3_aa: CSVARDPSGNTIYF
j_call: TRBJ2-3; clone_size: many; v_call: TRBV7-8; d_call: .; cdr3_nt: TGTGCCAGCAGCTTAATGAGCACAGATACGCAGTATTTT; cdr3_aa: CASSLMSTDTQYF
j_call: TRBJ1-4; clone_size: few; v_call: TRBV27; d_call: .; cdr3_nt: TGTGCCAGCAGTTTTCAGGGGTTGCGTGAAAAACTGTTTTTT; cdr3_aa: CASSFQGLREKLFF
j_call: TRBJ1-1; clone_size: many; v_call: TRBV20-1; d_call: .; cdr3_nt: TGCAGTAGCGCGGGGAAGGCCACTGAAGCTTTCTTT; cdr3_aa: CSSAGKATEAFF
j_call: TRBJ2-1; clone_size: few; v_call: TRBV4-3; d_call: TRBD2; cdr3_nt: TGCGCCAGCAGCCAAGATGCACTAGCGGGAGATTCTATCCACAATGAGCAGTTCTTC; cdr3_aa: CASSQDALAGDSIHNEQFF
j_call: TRBJ1-5; clone_size: few; v_call: TRBV6-5; d_call: .; cdr3_nt: TGTGCCAGCAAAGGGTCGGGCAGGTCTCAGCCCCAGCATTTT; cdr3_aa: CASKGSGRSQPQHF
j_call: TRBJ2-1; clone_size: many; v_call: TRBV6-5; d_call: .; cdr3_nt: TGTGCCAGCAGTTACTCGACTGGGAATGAGCAGTTCTTC; cdr3_aa: CASSYSTGNEQFF
j_call: TRBJ1-6; clone_size: few; v_call: TRBV25-1; d_call: .; cdr3_nt: TGTGCCAGCAGTGAGGGGGTTAATTCACCCCTCCACTTT; cdr3_aa: CASSEGVNSPLHF
j_call: TRBJ2-3; clone_size: .; v_call: TRBV3-1; d_call: .; cdr3_nt: TGTGCCAGCAGCCAAGATCGTCTCAGGGGTACGGCAGATACGCAGTATTTT; cdr3_aa: CASSQDRLRGTADTQYF
j_call: TRBJ2-1; clone_size: many; v_call: TRBV18; d_call: .; cdr3_nt: TGTGCCAGCAGTTTACAAGGCAATGAGCAGTTCTTC; cdr3_aa: CASSLQGNEQFF
j_call: TRBJ1-4; clone_size: few; v_call: TRBV7-9; d_call: .; cdr3_nt: TGTGCCAGCAGAGGAGGGTTCGAAAAACTGTTTTTT; cdr3_aa: CASRGGFEKLFF
j_call: TRBJ1-4; clone_size: .; v_call: TRBV7-8; d_call: .; cdr3_nt: TGTGCCAGCAGCTTAGTAGAGATAGGGGCGATCACTAATGAAAAACTGTTTTTT; cdr3_aa: CASSLVEIGAITNEKLFF